This T cell receptor beta chain was identified during a study of response to subunit inactivated influenza vaccine. Overall study results and limits: T cells newly recruited by each seasonal influenza vaccination are few, the authors suggested.

CDR3 length equals 16 residues. From germline, CDR1 is DFQATT and CDR2 SNEGSKA (reference sequence). Germline trimming cut 2 bases from V and 0 bases from J; bases unmatched to any gene: 8. This clonotype was observed many times. What it binds is unknown. TCRdb used MiXCR to reprocess the RT-PCR reads, holding one entry per CDR3 protein. This table holds 200,000 to 300,000 distinct CDR3 sequences, approximately 12% found once. The rearrangement joins TRBV20-1 to TRBJ1-1, with TRBD1 matching over 8 bases. The sequencing here drew on non-naive T cells sorted from PBMCs, taken about 14 days before vaccination. The origin of this receptor is a man between 45 and 60 years old who received an inactivated influenza vaccine. The CDR3 reads CSARQGARGLNTEAFF. In DNA, the CDR3 is TGCAGTGCTAGACAGGGGGCGCGGGGGTTGAACACTGAAGCTTTCTTT.